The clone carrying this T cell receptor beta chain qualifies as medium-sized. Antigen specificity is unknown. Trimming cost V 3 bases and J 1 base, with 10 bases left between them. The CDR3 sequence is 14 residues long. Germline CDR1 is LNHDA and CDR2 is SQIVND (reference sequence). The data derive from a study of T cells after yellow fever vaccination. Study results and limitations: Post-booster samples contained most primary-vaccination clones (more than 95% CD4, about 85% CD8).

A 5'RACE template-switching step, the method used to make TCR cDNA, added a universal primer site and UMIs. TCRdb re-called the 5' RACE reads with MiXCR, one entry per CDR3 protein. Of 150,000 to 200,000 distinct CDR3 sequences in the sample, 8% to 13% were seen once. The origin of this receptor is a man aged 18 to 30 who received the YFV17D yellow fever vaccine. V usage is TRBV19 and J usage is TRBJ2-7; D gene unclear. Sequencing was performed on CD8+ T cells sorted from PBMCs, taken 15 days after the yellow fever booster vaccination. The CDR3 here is CASSIAGGSYEQYF. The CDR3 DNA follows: TGTGCCAGTAGTATTGCCGGCGGTTCCTACGAGCAGTACTTC.